The rows below give T cell receptor beta chains drawn from one sample of a study of cytomegalovirus exposure and HLA in healthy donors. TCRdb keeps only in-frame clones here, not all; method: immunoSEQ multiplex PCR. The sample lists about 130,000 clones, 8.5% to 10% seen once, with 5.5% in the top ten. The sequenced material came from PBMCs. Every receptor here comes from a man in his forties in good health and CMV-seronegative. The CDR3 runs from the conserved cysteine through the conserved F or W. The order of the fields is V gene, D gene, J gene, clone size, CDR3 protein, CDR3 DNA. The D gene is left open where the match is weak. The size of a clone is reported for some rows only, either as once, few or many, or as a class for expanded clones.

TRBV4-3	NA	TRBJ2-2	NA	CASSPTGGGGTGELFF	TGCGCCAGCAGCCCAACGGGGGGAGGGGGAACCGGGGAGCTGTTTTTT
TRBV29-1	TRBD1	TRBJ2-1	few	CSVEDEGDRPRNEQFF	TGCAGCGTTGAAGACGAAGGGGACAGGCCACGAAATGAGCAGTTCTTC
TRBV5-4	NA	TRBJ1-3	NA	CASSPTKGGGNTIYF	TGTGCCAGCAGCCCCACGAAGGGAGGGGGAAACACCATATATTTT
TRBV6-5	NA	TRBJ2-1	NA	CASSRADRQYNEQFF	TGTGCCAGCAGTCGGGCGGACAGACAATACAATGAGCAGTTCTTC
TRBV7-2	TRBD2	TRBJ2-1	few	CASSSTEAGGQFF	TGTGCCAGCAGCTCCACCGAAGCGGGGGGGCAGTTCTTC
TRBV30	NA	TRBJ2-5	NA	CAWSHDFVQGGETQYF	TGTGCCTGGAGTCATGATTTCGTCCAGGGAGGTGAGACCCAGTACTTC
TRBV28	NA	TRBJ1-3	few	CASSLGPARSGNTIYF	TGTGCCAGCAGTTTAGGGCCGGCCAGATCTGGAAACACCATATATTTT
TRBV14	TRBD1	TRBJ1-6	NA	CASSQDMGTGVNSPLHF	TGTGCCAGCAGCCAAGATATGGGTACAGGGGTTAATTCACCCCTCCACTTT
TRBV2	TRBD1	TRBJ2-7	NA	CASSEGDSSYEQYF	TGTGCCAGCAGTGAGGGGGACAGCTCCTACGAGCAGTACTTC
TRBV6-1	TRBD2	TRBJ2-1	few	CANRGGFYNEQFF	TGTGCCAACCGGGGGGGCTTCTACAATGAGCAGTTCTTC
TRBV6-1	NA	TRBJ1-4	few	CASSPRQLNEKLFF	TGTGCCAGCAGTCCGAGACAGCTTAATGAAAAACTGTTTTTT
TRBV7-2	NA	TRBJ2-1	few	CASSYPHPDEQFF	TGTGCCAGCAGCTACCCCCACCCGGATGAGCAGTTCTTC
TRBV5-4	TRBD2	TRBJ2-1	NA	CASSSPTSGGVDEQFF	TGTGCCAGCAGCTCCCCCACTAGCGGGGGGGTTGATGAGCAGTTCTTC
TRBV2	NA	TRBJ1-4	few	CASDARGAANEKLFF	TGTGCCAGCGATGCCAGGGGAGCGGCTAATGAAAAACTGTTTTTT
TRBV11-3	TRBD1	TRBJ1-2	NA	CASSFRQGIGYTF	TGTGCCAGCAGCTTCCGACAGGGGATCGGCTACACCTTC
TRBV6-6	NA	TRBJ1-1	NA	CASKESTEAFF	TGTGCCAGCAAGGAGTCCACTGAAGCTTTCTTT
TRBV7-2	NA	TRBJ1-1	NA	CASSLRRGGMNTEAFF	TGTGCCAGCAGCCTAAGAAGGGGAGGGATGAACACTGAAGCTTTCTTT
TRBV10-3	TRBD2	TRBJ2-1	NA	CASLPSGGYNEQFF	TGTGCCTCATTACCTAGCGGGGGCTACAATGAGCAGTTCTTC
TRBV7-8	NA	TRBJ2-7	NA	CASSLVPGVGSYEQYF	TGTGCCAGCAGCTTAGTTCCGGGGGTCGGATCCTACGAGCAGTACTTC
TRBV29-1	TRBD2	TRBJ2-2	NA	CSVGTTNTGELFF	TGCAGCGTAGGGACTACGAACACCGGGGAGCTGTTTTTT
TRBV28	TRBD1	TRBJ1-1	NA	CASSHRGGTEAFF	TGTGCCAGCAGTCACAGGGGAGGCACTGAAGCTTTCTTT
TRBV4-3	NA	TRBJ1-2	few	CASSQERGNYGYTF	TGCGCCAGCAGCCAAGAGCGGGGAAACTATGGCTACACCTTC
TRBV10-1	NA	TRBJ2-3	few	CASSDVGGSTDTQYF	TGCGCCAGCAGTGATGTGGGGGGTAGCACAGATACGCAGTATTTT
TRBV19	NA	TRBJ1-6	NA	CASSGGVSNSPLHF	TGTGCCAGCAGTGGGGGCGTAAGTAATTCACCCCTCCACTTT
TRBV20-1	NA	TRBJ2-7	NA	CSPRDSYEQYF	TGCAGTCCCCGGGACTCCTACGAGCAGTACTTC
TRBV7-3	TRBD2	TRBJ2-1	NA	CASSFGLAADNEQFF	TGTGCCAGCAGCTTCGGCCTAGCGGCGGACAATGAGCAGTTCTTC
TRBV2	TRBD2	TRBJ2-7	few	CASKTSGGAGEQYF	TGTGCCAGCAAGACTAGCGGGGGGGCCGGCGAGCAGTACTTC
TRBV2	TRBD2	TRBJ2-5	few	CASSEIAGEETQYF	TGTGCCAGCAGTGAAATAGCGGGGGAAGAGACCCAGTACTTC
TRBV29-1	NA	TRBJ2-4	few	CSALTWNIQYF	TGCAGCGCTCTGACTTGGAACATTCAGTACTTC
TRBV7-2	TRBD2	TRBJ2-1	NA	CASSFSGGAYNEQFF	TGTGCCAGCAGCTTTAGCGGGGGGGCCTACAATGAGCAGTTCTTC
TRBV25-1	NA	TRBJ1-6	NA	CASSGPGTLRRSSPLHF	TGTGCCAGCAGTGGACCCGGGACACTAAGACGCAGTTCACCCCTCCACTTT
TRBV28	TRBD2	TRBJ2-5	few	CASSLSGARRETQYF	TGTGCCAGCAGCCTAAGCGGGGCCCGGCGGGAGACCCAGTACTTC
TRBV6-6	TRBD1	TRBJ2-1	NA	CASRGDRSYNEQFF	TGTGCCAGCAGAGGGGACAGATCCTACAATGAGCAGTTCTTC
TRBV6-5	NA	TRBJ2-7	few	CASSYGQSYEQYF	TGTGCCAGCAGTTACGGGCAAAGCTACGAGCAGTACTTC
TRBV30	TRBD2	TRBJ2-7	NA	CAWSYSGDYEQYF	TGTGCCTGGAGTTACAGCGGGGACTACGAGCAGTACTTC